The rows below give T cell receptor beta chains drawn from one sample of a study of cytomegalovirus exposure and HLA in healthy donors. Some clones are missing from TCRdb's copy, which holds only in-frame ones; the method was immunoSEQ multiplex PCR. The data hold about 140,000 clones, with roughly 73% observed a single time. Sequencing was done on a sample of PBMCs. These receptors were taken from a man aged 40-50 years in good health and CMV-seronegative. Each CDR3 is given with its conserved first and last residue. D genes are given only for firm matches. Size is omitted from some rows. Given values are once, few, many or a class for expanded clones.

TGTGCTAGTGGTTCTCTAAGAGGGGGCCGCACCGGGGAGCTGTTTTTT	CASGSLRGGRTGELFF	TRBV12-5	-	TRBD1	TRBJ2-2
TGTGCCAGCAGCTTGGGGAGCGGGGGCTTCTCCTACGAGCAGTACTTC	CASSLGSGGFSYEQYF	TRBV5-4	-	TRBD2	TRBJ2-7
TGTGCCAGCAGAGGTACAGGGTTGGGCGAGCAGTACTTC	CASRGTGLGEQYF	TRBV27	-	-	TRBJ2-7
TGTGCCAGCAGCGTAATAGAGCTCACCGGGGAGCTGTTTTTT	CASSVIELTGELFF	TRBV9	-	-	TRBJ2-2
TGTGCCAGCAGCTTAACCTTTGGACAGGGGGGGTCCTACAATGAGCAGTTCTTC	CASSLTFGQGGSYNEQFF	TRBV7-7	-	TRBD1	TRBJ2-1
TGTTCCAGCAGCTTACAGGGGAAGGACACTGAAGCTTTCTTT	CSSSLQGKDTEAFF	TRBV7-9	-	TRBD1	TRBJ1-1
TGTGCCAGCAGCCCCGGGGGGCGGGGTGAAGCTTTCTTT	CASSPGGRGEAFF	TRBV27	-	-	TRBJ1-1
TGCGCCAGCAGCCTCATGGGGGGGCGGCGCACAGATACGCAGTATTTT	CASSLMGGRRTDTQYF	TRBV4-1	-	-	TRBJ2-3
TGTGCCAGTAGTTCTAGGGATACGCAGTATTTT	CASSSRDTQYF	TRBV19	-	-	TRBJ2-3
TGTGCCAGCAGTTTATCCCCTAACTACGAGCAGTACTTC	CASSLSPNYEQYF	TRBV27	-	-	TRBJ2-7
TGTGCCAGCGGGGGACTAGCCCTGATTGAGGATACGCAGTATTTT	CASGGLALIEDTQYF	TRBV2	-	TRBD2	TRBJ2-3
TGCGCCAGCAGCTTAGAGAAGGGGTCTAACTCCCGCCCTTACGAGCAGTACTTC	CASSLEKGSNSRPYEQYF	TRBV5-1	-	-	TRBJ2-7
TGTGCCAGCAGTCCCACCGGGACAGGGAACGAGCAGTACTTC	CASSPTGTGNEQYF	TRBV27	-	TRBD1	TRBJ2-7
TGTGCCAGCAGCTTAGGAGGGGATGAAGCTTTCTTT	CASSLGGDEAFF	TRBV5-4	-	-	TRBJ1-1
TGTGCCAGCAGCTTTGTGGGACAGGTTAACTACGAGCAGTACTTC	CASSFVGQVNYEQYF	TRBV5-8	-	TRBD1	TRBJ2-7
TGCAGCGTTGAAGTACGGGGAGGCTCCTACGAGCAGTACTTC	CSVEVRGGSYEQYF	TRBV29-1	-	-	TRBJ2-7
TGTGCCAGCAGCTTAAGTACAGGATCTGGAGAGACCCAGTACTTC	CASSLSTGSGETQYF	TRBV7-3	-	-	TRBJ2-5
TGCGCCAGCAGCTTACGACAGGGGGCTATGAACTATGGCTACACCTTC	CASSLRQGAMNYGYTF	TRBV5-1	-	TRBD1	TRBJ1-2
TGTGCCAGCAGCTTGCGACCTAGCGGGGGGTCGGCGATCTCAGATACGCAGTATTTT	CASSLRPSGGSAISDTQYF	TRBV7-9	-	TRBD2	TRBJ2-3
TGTGCCAGCAGTTTACAGGGTTCAAGTAGGTCCTACGAGCAGTACTTC	CASSLQGSSRSYEQYF	TRBV6-5	-	-	TRBJ2-7
TGTGCCAGCAGCTTGTCGTCTAGCGGAGAGACCCAGTACTTC	CASSLSSSGETQYF	TRBV11-3	-	TRBD2	TRBJ2-5
TGTGCCAGCAGTTTAAGACAGGGGTTTGGCTACACCTTC	CASSLRQGFGYTF	TRBV6-5	-	TRBD1	TRBJ1-2
TGCGCCAGCAGCCGTACCCCCCGGGACAGGGGTGAGACCCAGTACTTC	CASSRTPRDRGETQYF	TRBV5-1	-	TRBD1	TRBJ2-5
TGTGCCAGCAGCACGACAGGACCTTCCACTGAAGCTTTCTTT	CASSTTGPSTEAFF	TRBV7-3	once	-	TRBJ1-1
TGTGCCAGCAGCTTAAACAGGGATGGTTCACCCCTCCACTTT	CASSLNRDGSPLHF	TRBV7-3	-	-	TRBJ1-6
TGTGCCAGCAGCCGAAGTGCAGTTGCTTCCTACGAGCAGTACTTC	CASSRSAVASYEQYF	TRBV9	-	-	TRBJ2-7
TGTGCCAGCGCTTCCTCGGGTCGGGGGTACGAGCAGTACTTC	CASASSGRGYEQYF	TRBV25-1	-	-	TRBJ2-7
TGTGCCAGCAGCCCAGGGATGGAGCAGTACTTC	CASSPGMEQYF	TRBV9	-	-	TRBJ2-7
TGTGCCAGCAGATCTACAGGGTATTTGGGCTATGGCTACACCTTC	CASRSTGYLGYGYTF	TRBV5-6	-	-	TRBJ1-2
TGTGCCAGCAGTTTAGGTACAGGGGGGGCCTATGGCTACACCTTC	CASSLGTGGAYGYTF	TRBV28	-	TRBD1	TRBJ1-2
TGTGCCAGCAACCAAGGGGGATATGCAACTAATGAAAAACTGTTTTTT	CASNQGGYATNEKLFF	TRBV5-6	few	-	TRBJ1-4
TGTGCCACCAGCAGAGACAGGGAAAATACGCAGTATTTT	CATSRDRENTQYF	TRBV15	-	-	TRBJ2-3
TGTGCCAGCAGTTCTCTATATGGCTACACCTTC	CASSSLYGYTF	TRBV6-1	few	-	TRBJ1-2
TGTGCCAGCAACTTTGGGACCAGGACAGGGAACACTGAAGCTTTCTTT	CASNFGTRTGNTEAFF	TRBV27	-	TRBD1	TRBJ1-1
TGTGCCAGCTCATCCGGACAGGGAGACTATGGCTACACCTTC	CASSSGQGDYGYTF	TRBV18	-	TRBD1	TRBJ1-2
TGTGCCAGCAGGCCTGAGGGGGCCGGGAACACTGAAGCTTTCTTT	CASRPEGAGNTEAFF	TRBV2	once	TRBD1	TRBJ1-1
TGTGCCAGCGCCATAGCGGGGGGAACCACCGGGGAGCTGTTTTTT	CASAIAGGTTGELFF	TRBV6-1	few	TRBD2	TRBJ2-2
TGTGCCAGCAGCCAGACAGGGTTCTATGGCTACACCTTC	CASSQTGFYGYTF	TRBV7-3	-	TRBD1	TRBJ1-2
TGTGCCAGTAGTAGTAGGCAGGGGGTGAGCTACGAGCAGTACTTC	CASSSRQGVSYEQYF	TRBV19	-	TRBD1	TRBJ2-7
TGTGCCACCAGCGGACCACTAGGGGGCGCGGGAACTGAAGCTTTCTTT	CATSGPLGGAGTEAFF	TRBV15	-	TRBD1	TRBJ1-1
TGTGCCAGCAGTTTATCCTCGCCATACAGGGGCACTAATGAAAAACTGTTTTTT	CASSLSSPYRGTNEKLFF	TRBV27	-	TRBD1	TRBJ1-4
TGTGCCAGCAGCTTCGGCAGGGGCAATGAGCAGTTCTTC	CASSFGRGNEQFF	TRBV7-3	few	-	TRBJ2-1
TGTGCCAGCAGTGCAAGTATCGGTTACTCCTATAATTCACCCCTCCACTTT	CASSASIGYSYNSPLHF	TRBV25-1	-	-	TRBJ1-6
TGTGCCAGCAGCTTGGTCGGAGTTCCCTATGGCTACACCTTC	CASSLVGVPYGYTF	TRBV5-6	-	-	TRBJ1-2
TGTGCCAGCAGCTTGGGTAACAGGGAACGAGGGCAGTACTTC	CASSLGNRERGQYF	TRBV5-4	once	-	TRBJ2-7
TGTGCCAGCAGAGAACAGGGACAAGCGAACACTGAAGCTTTCTTT	CASREQGQANTEAFF	TRBV6-1	few	-	TRBJ1-1
TGTGCCAGCAGCTTAGGACGGGAGAATCAGCCCCAGCATTTT	CASSLGRENQPQHF	TRBV11-2	-	-	TRBJ1-5
TGCGCCAGCAGCTTGGTCGGGGGTACCCACGAGCAGTACTTC	CASSLVGGTHEQYF	TRBV5-1	-	-	TRBJ2-7
TGTGCCAGCAGCCAGGGACAGGCCCTTTCCTACGAGCAGTACTTC	CASSQGQALSYEQYF	TRBV5-4	once	TRBD1	TRBJ2-7
TGTGCCAGCCATCGGACAGGGATGGCCGGGGAGCTGTTTTTT	CASHRTGMAGELFF	TRBV27	once	TRBD1	TRBJ2-2
TGCGCCAGCAGCGAGGGACAGTTAATAGGATCTGAAAAACTGTTTTTT	CASSEGQLIGSEKLFF	TRBV5-1	-	TRBD1	TRBJ1-4
TGTGCCAGCAAACTAGCGGGGTCCTACGAGCAGTACTTC	CASKLAGSYEQYF	TRBV5-6	-	TRBD2	TRBJ2-7
TGTGCCAGTAGTACCCTAGAGACCCAGTACTTC	CASSTLETQYF	TRBV19	-	-	TRBJ2-5
TGCGCCAGCAGCTTGGAATGGACAGGGGGTGGGGAGACCCAGTACTTC	CASSLEWTGGGETQYF	TRBV5-1	-	TRBD1	TRBJ2-5
TGTGCCAGCAAAACAGGCCTCTATAATTCACCCCTCCACTTT	CASKTGLYNSPLHF	TRBV6-5	once	-	TRBJ1-6
TGCGCCAGCAGCCAAGGATGGGACACCCTTTTTTATGGCTACACCTTC	CASSQGWDTLFYGYTF	TRBV4-1	once	-	TRBJ1-2
TGCGCCAGCAGCTATTCCTCGACAGCCTTGAACACTGAAGCTTTCTTT	CASSYSSTALNTEAFF	TRBV5-1	few	-	TRBJ1-1
TGTGCCAGCAGCTTCGGACTAGGAGGCGAGCAGTACTTC	CASSFGLGGEQYF	TRBV4-2	-	TRBD2	TRBJ2-7